These 30 T cell receptor beta chains originate from one sample sequenced in a study of OX40 agonist ivuxolimab in advanced cancers. The protocol was immunoSEQ multiplex PCR, while the TCRdb copy is restricted to in-frame clones and leaves out a portion. The table includes about 160,000 clones, 94% detected once. The sequencing here drew on CD4+ or CD8+ T cells sorted from blood, taken in a trial of the OX40 agonist ivuxolimab. These receptors all stem from an adult with an advanced solid tumor such as melanoma, head and neck, liver or kidney cancer.

The rearrangement links TRBV27 to TRBJ1-2; 8 nucleotides line up with TRBD1. V was clipped by 5 bases and J by 7 bases; unmatched bases: 6. The V gene's germline CDR1 is MNHEY and CDR2 SMNVEV (reference sequence). This CDR3 comprises 13 residues. The chain's CDR3 is CASSRQGALGYTF. In DNA form, the CDR3 reads TGTGCCAGCAGTCGCCAGGGGGCGCTTGGCTACACCTTC.

The chain uses TRBV6-5 and TRBJ2-4; D unresolved. Germline values: CDR1 MNHEY, CDR2 SVGAGI. V dropped 2 bases and J dropped 8 bases, with 13 bases sitting between them. The CDR3 sequence is 14 residues long. The CDR3 DNA sequence: TGTGCCAGCAGTTACCCCCCAAAAAACCACATTCAGTACTTC. It yields the protein CASSYPPKNHIQYF.

The chain is built from TRBV27 and TRBJ2-1; TRBD1 agrees at 7 bases. Per germline, CDR1 MNHEY and CDR2 SMNVEV (reference sequence). Trimming at V came to 4 bases and at J to 4 bases, leaving 7 bases not matched to a gene. The CDR3 is made up of 15 amino acids. The CDR3 bases are TGTGCCAGCAGTTCTCCGGGACAGCGATACAATGAGCAGTTCTTC. This sequence encodes CASSSPGQRYNEQFF.

The genes are TRBV27 and TRBJ1-1; 9 bases match TRBD1. V was pared by 7 bases and J by 1 base, with 4 bases of the junction left unmatched. This CDR3 contains 14 residues. Per germline, CDR1 MNHEY and CDR2 SMNVEV (reference sequence). Written as DNA, the CDR3 is TGTGCCAGCACTCGGGACAGGGCGAACACTGAAGCTTTCTTT. Its translation: CASTRDRANTEAFF.

The V and J genes are TRBV27 and TRBJ2-7, with D unclear. Germline-derived CDR1 and CDR2 are MNHEY and SMNVEV (reference sequence). Trimming cost V 2 bases and J 3 bases, with 11 bases left between them. The CDR3 length is 14 residues. CDR3 sequence (DNA): TGTGCCAGCAGTTTAAAACCGACGGGCTACGAGCAGTACTTC. Protein: CASSLKPTGYEQYF.

This sequence joins TRBV5-8 and TRBJ2-7, with 14 bases matching TRBD2. Unmatched junction bases numbered 10, after V lost 5 bases and J lost 6 bases. Germline CDR1 SGHTS, CDR2 YDEGEE. This CDR3 spans 16 amino acids. Here the CDR3 DNA reads TGTGCCAGCAGGCCCGGGACTAGCGGGAGCAGAGGCGAGCAGTACTTC. This sequence encodes CASRPGTSGSRGEQYF.

This sequence joins TRBV4-1 and TRBJ1-5; D unclear. In germline, CDR1 is MGHRA, CDR2 YSYEKL. With 0 bases removed from V and 9 bases from J, the gap between germline ends came to 9 bases. The CDR3 has 13 amino acids. The CDR3: CASSQEDGLPQHF. The CDR3 nucleotides read TGCGCCAGCAGCCAAGAAGACGGTTTGCCCCAGCATTTT.

The chain is built from TRBV6-1 and TRBJ1-2; perhaps TRBD1 as D (5 bases). The V and J ends lost 7 bases and 4 bases respectively, with 13 bases between them. The CDR3 runs to 13 residues. Germline CDR1 MNHNS, CDR2 SASEGT. For the CDR3, the DNA is TGTGCCAGCACGCTACGGGACCCCTATGGCTACACCTTC. It specifies CASTLRDPYGYTF.

The gene calls are TRBV7-2 and TRBJ2-7, with TRBD2 matching 13 bases. Germline CDR1 and CDR2: SGHTA and FQGNSA. The CDR3 loop spans 15 amino acids. Trimming removed 5 bases from V and 6 bases from J; junction bases left unmatched: 7. CDR3 bases: TGTGCCAGCAGCACCCGGACTAGCGGGAGCGGCGAGCAGTACTTC. It encodes CASSTRTSGSGEQYF.

DNA for the CDR3: TGTGCCAGCAGTTTACAGGGAGATTCCTACAATGAGCAGTTCTTC. This codes for CASSLQGDSYNEQFF. The chain is built from TRBV11-2 and TRBJ2-1, with a weak D call TRBD1 (6 bases). V lost 6 bases and J lost 1, with 13 bases in between. The V gene's germline CDR1 is SGHAT and CDR2 FQNNGV. The CDR3 spans 15 residues.

The rearrangement links TRBV16 to TRBJ2-7, with D unresolved. In germline, CDR1 is KGHSY, CDR2 FQNENV. Trimming shortened V by 0 bases and J by 3 bases, and 9 bases separated the two germline ends. This CDR3 has 14 amino acids. CDR3: CASSQSNLNYEQYF. The CDR3 DNA reads as TGTGCCAGCAGCCAATCAAACCTAAACTACGAGCAGTACTTC. Drawing the rest from reference TRBV16 and TRBJ2-7, the complete variable domain is GEEVAQTPKHLVRGEGQKAKLYCAPIKGHSYVFWYQQVLKNEFKFLISFQNENVFDETGMPKERFSAKCLPNSPCSLEIQATKLEDSAVYFCASSQSNLNYEQYFGPGTRLTVT.

The rearrangement uses TRBV5-1 and TRBJ2-3; D gene unclear. Looked up from germline, CDR1 is SGHRS and CDR2 is YFSETQ. Trimming shortened V by 0 bases and J by 1 base, and 6 bases separated the two germline ends. This CDR3 region has 14 residues. CDR3 sequence (DNA): TGCGCCAGCAGCTTGGGTAGCCGCACAGATACGCAGTATTTT. It encodes CASSLGSRTDTQYF.

The chain recombines TRBV29-1 with TRBJ2-7, with TRBD2 matching 7 bases. The CDR3 extends over 14 amino acids. The germline V gene has CDR1 SQVTM and CDR2 ANQGSEA. The ends lost 4 bases at V and 1 base at J; junction bases unmatched: 7. The CDR3 nucleotides read TGCAGCGTTGTATGGCTAGCGGAGTCCTACGAGCAGTACTTC. Protein: CSVVWLAESYEQYF.

The gene calls are TRBV9 and TRBJ2-1; TRBD1 is a possible D gene (6 bases). V was cut by 4 bases and J by 5 bases, with 16 bases left in between. The CDR3 loop spans 15 amino acids. Germline loops: CDR1 SGDLS, CDR2 YYNGEE. CDR3 DNA: TGTGCCAGCAGCCCCCCCGGACAGCTCAACAATGAGCAGTTCTTC. Translation gives CASSPPGQLNNEQFF.

V usage is TRBV7-3 and J usage is TRBJ2-1, with D perhaps TRBD1 or TRBD2 (5 bases each). Germline V CDR1 and CDR2: SGHTA, FQGTGA. Trimming shortened V by 4 bases and J by 6 bases, and 13 bases separated the two germline ends. The CDR3 loop spans 14 amino acids. Here the CDR3 DNA reads TGTGCCAGCAGCTCGTCCGGGACGATCAATGAGCAGTTCTTC. This translates into CASSSSGTINEQFF.

This rearrangement joins TRBV27 to TRBJ2-3; D unresolved. From germline, CDR1 is MNHEY and CDR2 SMNVEV (reference sequence). This CDR3 contains 16 residues. Trimming stripped 0 bases from V and 2 bases from J, with 12 bases between. CDR3 in amino acids: CASSLSGWLNTDTQYF. CDR3 DNA: TGTGCCAGCAGTTTATCGGGCTGGTTAAACACAGATACGCAGTATTTT.

The gene calls are TRBV7-9 and TRBJ2-2; D not resolved. With 3 bases removed from V and 8 bases from J, the gap between germline ends came to 13 bases. Germline V gene sequence: CDR1 SEHNR, CDR2 FQNEAQ (reference sequence). The CDR3 has 14 residues. CDR3 region: CASSFGPQEGELFF. CDR3 sequence (DNA): TGTGCCAGCAGCTTCGGGCCCCAGGAAGGGGAGCTGTTTTTT.

The count of this clone is one. The chain links TRBV10-3 to TRBJ1-1; no firm D call. Germline-derived CDR1 and CDR2 are ENHRY and SYGVKD. Trimming took off 3 bases at V and 2 bases at J, with 10 bases between the two ends. CDR3 length equals 14 residues. Here the CDR3 DNA reads TGTGCCATCAGTGAACCGACATTTAACACTGAAGCTTTCTTT. As protein: CAISEPTFNTEAFF.

This clone occurred once. In nucleotides, the CDR3 is TGTGCCTGGAGTGTACCCGGACGGATGCACGCCGGGAAACTGTTTTTT. Protein sequence: CAWSVPGRMHAGKLFF. The V call is TRBV30, the J call TRBJ1-4, with D unresolved. Trimming shortened V by 0 bases and J by 11 bases, and 22 bases separated the two germline ends. This CDR3 spans 16 amino acids. Germline lookup yields CDR1 GTSNPN and CDR2 SVGIG (reference sequence).

The chain couples TRBV7-2 to TRBJ1-2; 11 nucleotides align to TRBD1. The junction had 13 bases not matched to a gene; V was cut back by 5 bases and J by 8 bases. Germline V CDR1 and CDR2: SGHTA, FQGNSA. CDR3 size: 16 residues. The CDR3 DNA reads as TGTGCCAGCAGCCCTCAACCTGGGGGACAGGGGGGAGGCTACACCTTC. It yields the protein CASSPQPGGQGGGYTF.

CDR3 region: CASSLWPGTGGTEAFF. DNA of the CDR3: TGTGCCAGCAGTTTATGGCCCGGGACAGGGGGCACTGAAGCTTTCTTT. The V and J genes are TRBV28 and TRBJ1-1; 11 nucleotides agree with TRBD1. CDR1 and CDR2 from the germline V gene are MDHEN and SYDVKM. This CDR3 has 16 amino acids. Trimming cost V 0 bases and J 4 bases; bases outside gene matches: 4.

About this clone itself: Mismatch with germline at one junction end may stem from a read error. V gene TRBV28 combines with J gene TRBJ1-5; 11 nucleotides line up with TRBD1. The germline CDR1 and CDR2 sequences are MDHEN and SYDVKM. This CDR3 spans 14 amino acids. The DNA for the CDR3 is TGTGCCAGCAGTACCGGGACAGGGGGTCCCGGGCCGGGTTTT. Amino acids: CASSTGTGGPGPGF.

The J gene is TRBJ2-5, the V gene TRBV7-2; D unclear. This CDR3 contains 15 residues. Trimming took off 0 bases at V and 5 bases at J, with 13 bases between the two ends. Germline values: CDR1 SGHTA, CDR2 FQGNSA. The CDR3 protein is CASSLAQSTRETQYF. The CDR3 coding sequence is TGTGCCAGCAGCTTAGCGCAGAGTACGCGGGAGACCCAGTACTTC. The full variable domain, in which reference TRBV7-2 and TRBJ2-5 provide the parts outside the CDR3, is GAGVSQSPSNKVTEKGKDVELRCDPISGHTALYWYRQSLGQGLEFLIYFQGNSAPDKSGLPSDRFSAERTGGSVSTLTIQRTQQEDSAVYLCASSLAQSTRETQYFGPGTRLLVL.

This chain joins TRBV6-5 and TRBJ2-7; 8 nucleotides match TRBD2. V shed 4 bases and J 4 bases; nucleotides not matched to a gene: 6. The V gene's germline CDR1 is MNHEY and CDR2 SVGAGI. The CDR3 is 14 residues long. The CDR3 nucleotides read TGTGCCAGCAGTTCAAGCGGGGGAGGATACGAGCAGTACTTC. It specifies CASSSSGGGYEQYF.

This sequence joins TRBV25-1 and TRBJ1-2; no definite D call. CDR3 size: 14 residues. Germline CDR1 and CDR2: MGHDK and SYGVNS. Trimming removed 4 bases at V and 0 bases at J, with 9 bases between. CDR3 sequence reads: CASSAHGPNYGYTF. CDR3 coding DNA: TGTGCCAGCAGTGCCCACGGACCTAACTATGGCTACACCTTC.

The chain couples TRBV7-2 to TRBJ2-7; weak D call: TRBD1 (5 bases). Trimming pared 2 bases from V and 2 bases from J, leaving 10 bases between. The CDR3 is 14 residues long. Germline V lookup: CDR1 SGHTA, CDR2 FQGNSA. The DNA for the CDR3 is TGTGCCAGCAGCTTAATCCCGACAGCCTACGAGCAGTACTTC. Its protein product is CASSLIPTAYEQYF. Complete variable domain (other parts from reference TRBV7-2 and TRBJ2-7): GAGVSQSPSNKVTEKGKDVELRCDPISGHTALYWYRQSLGQGLEFLIYFQGNSAPDKSGLPSDRFSAERTGGSVSTLTIQRTQQEDSAVYLCASSLIPTAYEQYFGPGTRLTVT.

CDR3 sequence (DNA): TGTGCCAGCAGCGGAAGGCGGGACGGTTACTCCTACGAGCAGTACTTC. Translation: CASSGRRDGYSYEQYF. V usage is TRBV9 and J usage is TRBJ2-7, with a tentative D call TRBD2 (6 bases). With 3 bases removed from V and 0 bases from J, the gap between germline ends came to 16 bases. This CDR3 comprises 16 residues. Germline CDR1 reads SGDLS; CDR2 reads YYNGEE.

The rearrangement links TRBV18 to TRBJ2-1, with D perhaps TRBD2 (6 bases). CDR1 KGHSH and CDR2 LQKENI come from the germline V gene. V was shortened by 3 bases and J by 4 bases, with 13 bases between the two germline ends. The CDR3 extends over 15 amino acids. The CDR3 coding sequence is TGTGCCAGCTCACCTCCCGGGACTTCTTACAATGAGCAGTTCTTC. It yields the protein CASSPPGTSYNEQFF.

This sequence joins TRBV4-3 and TRBJ1-2; a possible D gene is TRBD1 (5 bases). This CDR3 region has 16 residues. Germline assignment: CDR1 LGHNA and CDR2 YSLEER. V lost 0 bases and J lost 2, with 13 bases in between. CDR3 in amino acids: CASSQDLQGRNYGYTF. The CDR3 DNA sequence: TGCGCCAGCAGCCAAGATCTTCAGGGAAGGAACTATGGCTACACCTTC.

This clone showed up just once. V is TRBV5-1 and J is TRBJ1-1; 10 bases align to TRBD1. Unmatched junction bases numbered 2, after V lost 0 bases and J lost 6 bases. This CDR3 comprises 14 residues. The germline V gene has CDR1 SGHRS and CDR2 YFSETQ. CDR3 residues: CASSLGQGASEAFF. As DNA, the CDR3 is TGCGCCAGCAGCTTGGGACAGGGGGCTTCTGAAGCTTTCTTT.